Listed below are T cell receptor beta chains from one sample, sequenced in a study of OX40 agonist ivuxolimab in advanced cancers. Libraries were prepared by immunoSEQ multiplex PCR; TCRdb keeps only in-frame clonotypes and omits some of them. The sample records 39,000 or so clones, roughly nine tenths being singletons. The input for sequencing was CD4+ or CD8+ T cells sorted from blood, taken in a trial of the OX40 agonist ivuxolimab. The receptors originated from an adult with an advanced solid tumor such as melanoma, head and neck, liver or kidney cancer. CDR3s include the opening cysteine and the closing phenylalanine or tryptophan. D genes are given only for firm matches. Only part of the rows carry a size: once, few, many, or a class if the clone is expanded.

TRBV11-2	TRBJ2-7	NA	NA	CASSLEPNRDEQYF	TGTGCCAGCAGCTTAGAACCTAACAGGGACGAGCAGTACTTC
TRBV9	TRBJ2-1	TRBD2	few	CASSVRAGEDGEQFF	TGTGCCAGCAGCGTACGAGCGGGAGAAGATGGTGAGCAGTTCTTC
TRBV4-1	TRBJ2-7	NA	NA	CASSQGTGDYEQYF	TGCGCCAGCAGCCAAGGGACGGGGGACTACGAGCAGTACTTC
TRBV19	TRBJ2-7	NA	NA	CASSIRISDEQYF	TGTGCCAGTAGTATAAGGATATCCGACGAGCAGTACTTC
TRBV9	TRBJ2-3	NA	NA	CASSGRIHYTDTQYF	TGTGCCAGCAGCGGGCGGATACATTACACAGATACGCAGTATTTT
TRBV6-4	TRBJ2-1	TRBD2	NA	CASSQTLAGEQFF	TGTGCCAGCAGTCAGACCTTAGCGGGTGAGCAGTTCTTC
TRBV6-5	TRBJ1-1	NA	NA	CASSNAGRLEAFF	TGTGCCAGCAGCAACGCTGGCAGACTTGAAGCTTTCTTT
TRBV6-5	TRBJ1-4	NA	NA	CASSYDNEKLFF	TGTGCCAGCAGTTACGATAATGAAAAACTGTTTTTT
TRBV6-1	TRBJ2-1	NA	NA	CASSGSNNEQFF	TGTGCCAGCAGCGGGTCAAACAATGAGCAGTTCTTC
TRBV19	TRBJ2-2	TRBD2	NA	CASSIGLAGYTGELFF	TGTGCCAGTAGTATAGGGCTAGCGGGGTACACCGGGGAGCTGTTTTTT
TRBV30	TRBJ2-7	NA	NA	CAWSVSPGLSYEQYF	TGTGCCTGGAGTGTATCTCCGGGACTCTCCTACGAGCAGTACTTC
TRBV29-1	TRBJ2-3	NA	NA	CSHYGGTRADTQYF	TGCAGCCACTACGGGGGAACGAGGGCAGATACGCAGTATTTT
TRBV30	TRBJ2-3	NA	once	CAWSVGLTDTQYF	TGTGCCTGGAGTGTAGGCCTCACAGATACGCAGTATTTT
TRBV28	TRBJ1-2	TRBD1	NA	CASTGTGGAYGYTF	TGTGCCAGCACCGGGACAGGGGGCGCCTATGGCTACACCTTC
TRBV9	TRBJ2-7	NA	NA	CASSVVDEQYF	TGTGCCAGCAGCGTAGTTGACGAGCAGTACTTC
TRBV6-5	TRBJ2-7	TRBD1	NA	CASNSLGQGDYEQYF	TGTGCCAGCAATTCCCTGGGACAGGGGGACTACGAGCAGTACTTC
TRBV7-9	TRBJ2-2	NA	NA	CASSPLGGELFF	TGTGCCAGCAGCCCCCTAGGCGGGGAGCTGTTTTTT
TRBV6-5	TRBJ2-3	NA	NA	CASSSHEGDTQYF	TGTGCCAGCAGCTCCCATGAGGGAGATACGCAGTATTTT
TRBV7-9	TRBJ2-7	NA	NA	CASSLYTGVHEQYF	TGTGCCAGCAGCTTATATACGGGAGTGCACGAGCAGTACTTC
TRBV6-5	TRBJ2-7	NA	NA	CASSYPGPEQYF	TGTGCCAGCAGTTATCCCGGCCCCGAGCAGTACTTC
TRBV27	TRBJ1-5	NA	NA	CASSLFGEGQPQHF	TGTGCCAGCAGTTTATTCGGGGAAGGTCAGCCCCAGCATTTT
TRBV19	TRBJ2-7	NA	NA	CASSPGTGLLDEQYF	TGTGCCAGTAGCCCCGGCACGGGCCTCCTGGACGAGCAGTACTTC
TRBV7-9	TRBJ2-6	NA	NA	CASSFSSGANVLTF	TGTGCCAGCAGCTTTTCCTCTGGGGCCAACGTCCTGACTTTC
TRBV2	TRBJ2-5	TRBD2	once	CASSEVAGEGGETQYF	TGTGCCAGCAGTGAGGTAGCGGGAGAAGGTGGGGAGACCCAGTACTTC
TRBV11-2	TRBJ2-3	NA	NA	CASSLGGADTQYF	TGTGCCAGCAGCTTAGGGGGAGCAGATACGCAGTATTTT
TRBV27	TRBJ2-7	NA	once	CASGRLSEQYF	TGTGCCAGCGGACGATTGTCCGAGCAGTACTTC
TRBV19	TRBJ2-7	NA	NA	CASSLERFSYEQYF	TGTGCCAGTAGTTTGGAGCGGTTCTCCTACGAGCAGTACTTC
TRBV19	TRBJ2-7	NA	NA	CASRAGQNSYEQYF	TGTGCCAGTAGGGCCGGGCAGAACTCCTACGAGCAGTACTTC
TRBV19	TRBJ1-5	NA	NA	CASSIVAALNQPQHF	TGTGCCAGTAGTATCGTGGCAGCGCTAAATCAGCCCCAGCATTTT
TRBV28	TRBJ2-5	NA	few	CASDSYRSYQETQYF	TGTGCCAGCGATAGTTACAGGTCGTACCAAGAGACCCAGTACTTC
TRBV7-9	TRBJ1-1	NA	medium-sized	CASRDSPNTEAFF	TGTGCCAGCAGGGACAGTCCGAACACTGAAGCTTTCTTT
TRBV27	TRBJ1-2	TRBD1	NA	CASSNDRGLVYGYTF	TGTGCCAGCAGTAACGACAGGGGGCTAGTCTATGGCTACACCTTC
TRBV11-2	TRBJ2-3	TRBD1	once	CASSWGTASTDTQYF	TGTGCCAGCAGCTGGGGGACAGCTAGCACAGATACGCAGTATTTT
TRBV7-9	TRBJ1-1	NA	NA	CASSFQGSATEAFF	TGTGCCAGCAGCTTTCAGGGGTCGGCCACTGAAGCTTTCTTT
TRBV11-2	TRBJ2-1	NA	NA	CASTQEPSYNEQFF	TGTGCCAGTACACAGGAACCCTCCTACAATGAGCAGTTCTTC
TRBV19	TRBJ2-5	TRBD2	NA	CASSMGPWGGRGETQYF	TGTGCCAGTAGTATGGGTCCTTGGGGCGGGAGAGGTGAGACCCAGTACTTC
TRBV7-6	TRBJ2-3	NA	once	CASSQQRSSTDTQYF	TGTGCCAGCAGCCAACAACGGTCTAGCACAGATACGCAGTATTTT
TRBV13	TRBJ2-3	NA	NA	CASRGSRTDTQYF	TGTGCCAGCAGGGGTTCTCGCACAGATACGCAGTATTTT
TRBV2	TRBJ1-2	NA	NA	CASSWGGDSGTYGYTF	TGTGCCAGCAGTTGGGGGGGGGATTCGGGCACCTATGGCTACACCTTC
TRBV5-1	TRBJ2-1	TRBD2	NA	CASSPTSGRGYEQFF	TGCGCCAGCAGCCCGACTAGCGGGAGGGGTTATGAGCAGTTCTTC
TRBV28	TRBJ2-5	TRBD1	NA	CASSSGTGYQETQYF	TGTGCCAGCAGTTCCGGGACAGGGTATCAAGAGACCCAGTACTTC
TRBV1	TRBJ2-3	NA	NA	CTSSRAEGPSTDTQYF	TGCACCAGCAGCCGGGCAGAGGGACCAAGCACAGATACGCAGTATTTT
TRBV10-3	TRBJ2-7	TRBD2	NA	CAISPTSGSSEQYF	TGTGCCATCAGCCCGACTAGCGGGAGCAGCGAGCAGTACTTC